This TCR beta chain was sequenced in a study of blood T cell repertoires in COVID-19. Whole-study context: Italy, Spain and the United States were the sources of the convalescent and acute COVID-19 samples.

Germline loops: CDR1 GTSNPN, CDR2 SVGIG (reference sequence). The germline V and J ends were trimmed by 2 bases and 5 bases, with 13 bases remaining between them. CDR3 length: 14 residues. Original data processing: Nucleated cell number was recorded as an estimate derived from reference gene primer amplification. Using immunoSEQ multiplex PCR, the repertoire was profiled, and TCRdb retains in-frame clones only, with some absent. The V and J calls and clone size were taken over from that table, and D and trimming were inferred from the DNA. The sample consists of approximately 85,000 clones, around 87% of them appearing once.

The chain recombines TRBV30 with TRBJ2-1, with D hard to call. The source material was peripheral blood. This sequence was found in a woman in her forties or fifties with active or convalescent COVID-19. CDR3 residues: CAWSTNTPDNEQFF. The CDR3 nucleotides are TGTGCCTGGAGTACCAATACTCCTGACAATGAGCAGTTCTTC.